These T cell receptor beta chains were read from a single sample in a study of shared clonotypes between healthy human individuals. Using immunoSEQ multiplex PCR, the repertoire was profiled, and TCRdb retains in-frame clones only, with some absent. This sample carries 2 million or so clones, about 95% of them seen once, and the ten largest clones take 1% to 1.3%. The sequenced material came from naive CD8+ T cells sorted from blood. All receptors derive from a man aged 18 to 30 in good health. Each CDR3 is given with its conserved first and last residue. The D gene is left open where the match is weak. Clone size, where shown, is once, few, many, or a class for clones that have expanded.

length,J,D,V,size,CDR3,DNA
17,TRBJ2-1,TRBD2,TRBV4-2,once,CASSQVISGTSYNEQFF,TGTGCCAGCAGCCAAGTAATTAGCGGGACCTCCTACAATGAGCAGTTCTTC
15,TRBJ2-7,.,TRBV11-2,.,CASSLDPQSPPLGYF,TGTGCCAGCAGCTTAGACCCTCAGTCCCCTCCTTTAGGGTACTTC
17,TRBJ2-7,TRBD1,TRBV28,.,CASSLPTHRGNSYEQYF,TGTGCCAGCAGTTTACCCACCCACAGGGGGAATTCCTACGAGCAGTACTTC
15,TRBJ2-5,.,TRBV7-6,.,CASSSTLAPQETQYF,TGTGCCAGCAGCTCCACACTAGCCCCCCAAGAGACCCAGTACTTC
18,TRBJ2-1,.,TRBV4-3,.,CASSQDSPSDLGYNEQFF,TGCGCCAGCAGCCAAGATAGTCCGTCGGACTTAGGATACAATGAGCAGTTCTTC
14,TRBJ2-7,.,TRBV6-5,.,CASSLRGLTYEQYF,TGTGCCAGCAGCCTCAGGGGACTTACCTACGAGCAGTACTTC
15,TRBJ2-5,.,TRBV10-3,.,CAISLSRDYEETQYF,TGTGCCATCAGCCTGAGCAGGGATTATGAAGAGACCCAGTACTTC
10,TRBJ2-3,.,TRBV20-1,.,CTRGGDTQYF,TGCACGAGAGGGGGAGACACGCAGTATTTT
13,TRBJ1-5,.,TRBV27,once,CASREGPHQPQHF,TGTGCCAGCCGCGAGGGGCCTCATCAGCCCCAGCATTTT
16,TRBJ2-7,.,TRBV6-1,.,CASSEVRTASLYEQYF,TGTGCCAGCAGTGAGGTGAGGACAGCCTCGCTCTACGAGCAGTACTTC
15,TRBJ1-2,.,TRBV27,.,CASSLYRGGMGGYTF,TGTGCCAGCAGTTTATATAGGGGCGGTATGGGTGGCTACACCTTC
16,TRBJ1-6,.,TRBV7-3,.,CASSYDTSSYNSPLHF,TGTGCCAGCAGCTATGACACAAGCTCCTATAATTCACCCCTCCACTTT
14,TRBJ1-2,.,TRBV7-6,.,CASSFAGEGYGYTF,TGTGCCAGCAGCTTCGCAGGGGAAGGATATGGCTACACCTTC
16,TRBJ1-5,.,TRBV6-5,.,CASSYFGERSNQPQHF,TGTGCCAGCAGTTACTTTGGGGAAAGGAGCAATCAGCCCCAGCATTTT
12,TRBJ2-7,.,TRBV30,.,CAWTPGVYEQYF,TGTGCCTGGACCCCCGGGGTTTACGAGCAGTACTTC
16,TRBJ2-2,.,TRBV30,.,CAWSTGRGENTGELFF,TGTGCCTGGAGTACTGGCAGGGGAGAGAACACCGGGGAGCTGTTTTTT
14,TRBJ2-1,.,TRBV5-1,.,CASSSDRIVNEQFF,TGCGCCAGCAGCTCGGATCGGATAGTAAATGAGCAGTTCTTC
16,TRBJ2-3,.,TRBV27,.,CASSSTLEPSTDTQYF,TGTGCCAGCAGTTCGACACTAGAACCTAGCACAGATACGCAGTATTTT
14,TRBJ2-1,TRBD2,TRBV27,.,CASSLGLAGGEQFF,TGTGCCAGCAGTCTAGGACTAGCGGGAGGTGAGCAGTTCTTC
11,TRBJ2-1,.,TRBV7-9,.,CASRWANEQFF,TGTGCCAGCAGGTGGGCCAATGAGCAGTTCTTC
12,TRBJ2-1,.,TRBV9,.,CASSPPTDEQFF,TGTGCCAGCAGCCCCCCCACAGATGAGCAGTTCTTC
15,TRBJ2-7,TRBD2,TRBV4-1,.,CASSQRLAVTYEQYF,TGCGCCAGCAGCCAAAGACTAGCGGTGACCTACGAGCAGTACTTC
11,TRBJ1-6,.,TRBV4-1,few,CASSQDGTLHF,TGCGCCAGCAGCCAAGATGGAACCCTCCACTTT
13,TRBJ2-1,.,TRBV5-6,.,CASSGVLTNEQFF,TGTGCCAGCAGCGGTGTCTTGACCAATGAGCAGTTCTTC
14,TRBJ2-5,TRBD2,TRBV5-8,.,CASSLEREGETQYF,TGTGCCAGCAGCTTGGAGAGGGAGGGAGAGACCCAGTACTTC
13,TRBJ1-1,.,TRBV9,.,CASSVVDDTEAFF,TGTGCCAGCAGCGTAGTTGACGACACTGAAGCTTTCTTT
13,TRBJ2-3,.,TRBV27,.,CASNSFPGNTQYF,TGTGCCAGCAATTCCTTCCCCGGGAATACGCAGTATTTT
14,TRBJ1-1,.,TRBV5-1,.,CASSLVVSNTEAFF,TGCGCCAGCAGCTTGGTGGTCAGTAACACTGAAGCTTTCTTT
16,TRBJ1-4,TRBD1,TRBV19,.,CASSRDREGRGEKLFF,TGTGCCAGTAGCCGGGACAGGGAGGGTCGCGGTGAAAAACTGTTTTTT
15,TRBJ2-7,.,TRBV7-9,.,CASSAVPGNTYEQYF,TGTGCCAGCAGCGCTGTACCAGGGAATACCTACGAGCAGTACTTC
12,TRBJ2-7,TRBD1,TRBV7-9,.,CASSRDSKGQYF,TGTGCCAGCAGCCGGGACAGTAAGGGGCAGTACTTC
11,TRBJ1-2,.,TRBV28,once,CASSWGDGYTF,TGTGCCAGCAGTTGGGGCGACGGCTACACCTTC
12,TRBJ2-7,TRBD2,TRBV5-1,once,CASRGLAVEQYF,TGCGCCAGCAGGGGACTAGCAGTCGAGCAGTACTTC
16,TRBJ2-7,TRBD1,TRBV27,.,CASSLSRTGASYEQYF,TGTGCCAGCAGTTTATCGCGGACAGGGGCCTCCTACGAGCAGTACTTC